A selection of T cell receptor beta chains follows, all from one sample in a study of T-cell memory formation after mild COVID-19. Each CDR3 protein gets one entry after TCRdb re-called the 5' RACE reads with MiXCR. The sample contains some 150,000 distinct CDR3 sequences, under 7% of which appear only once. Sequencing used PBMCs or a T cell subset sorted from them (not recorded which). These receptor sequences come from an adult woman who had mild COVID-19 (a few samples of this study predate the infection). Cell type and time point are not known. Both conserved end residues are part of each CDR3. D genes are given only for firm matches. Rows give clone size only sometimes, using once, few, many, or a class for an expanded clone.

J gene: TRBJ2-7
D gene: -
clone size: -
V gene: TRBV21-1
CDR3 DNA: TGTGCCAGCAGCAACCCCGTCGACAGGGGGCGATACGAGCAGTACTTC
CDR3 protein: CASSNPVDRGRYEQYF

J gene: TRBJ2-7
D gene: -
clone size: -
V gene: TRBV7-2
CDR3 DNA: TGTGCCAGCAGCCAAAGCGGAGAGGTTGACGAGCAGTACTTC
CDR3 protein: CASSQSGEVDEQYF

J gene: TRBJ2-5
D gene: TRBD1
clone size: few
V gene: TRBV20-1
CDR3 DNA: TGCAGTGCTCCGGACAGGCCCCAAGAGACCCAGTACTTC
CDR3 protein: CSAPDRPQETQYF

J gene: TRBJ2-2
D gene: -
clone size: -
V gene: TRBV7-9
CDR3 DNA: TGTGCCAGCACCCGGTACGTCGCGAACACCGGGGAGCTGTTTTTT
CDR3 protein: CASTRYVANTGELFF

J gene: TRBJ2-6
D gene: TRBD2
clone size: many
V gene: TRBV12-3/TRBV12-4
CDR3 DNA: TGTGCCAGCAGTTTCGTAACCGGACTAGCGGGATATCCCGGGGCCAACGTCCTGACTTTC
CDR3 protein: CASSFVTGLAGYPGANVLTF

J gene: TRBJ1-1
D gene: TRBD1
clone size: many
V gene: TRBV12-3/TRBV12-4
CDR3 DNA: TGTGCCAGCAGCCGACAGGGCAGGGGCACTGAAGCTTTCTTT
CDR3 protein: CASSRQGRGTEAFF

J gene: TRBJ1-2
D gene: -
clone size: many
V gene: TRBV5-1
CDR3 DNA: TGCGCCAGCAGCTTGGCTTCTCATTATGGCTACACCTTC
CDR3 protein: CASSLASHYGYTF

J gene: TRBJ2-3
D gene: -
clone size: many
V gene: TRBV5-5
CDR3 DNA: TGTGCCAGCAGCTTGGAGTCACTAGCCCCCGGTTGGGAGTATTTT
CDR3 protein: CASSLESLAPGWEYF

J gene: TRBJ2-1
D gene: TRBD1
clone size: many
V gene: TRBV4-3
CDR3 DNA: TGCGCCAGCAGCCATCGGGACAGGGAAAACAATGAGCAGTTCTTC
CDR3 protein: CASSHRDRENNEQFF

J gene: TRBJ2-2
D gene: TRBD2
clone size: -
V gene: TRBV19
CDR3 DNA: TGTGCCAGTAGGAGGGACTACCTGAACTCCGGGGAGCTGTTTTTT
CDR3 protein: CASRRDYLNSGELFF

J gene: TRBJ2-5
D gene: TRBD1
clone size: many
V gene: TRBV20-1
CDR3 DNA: TGCAGTGCTAGAGATGAGGGGAAAGGGGGCGAGACCCAGTACTTC
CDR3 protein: CSARDEGKGGETQYF

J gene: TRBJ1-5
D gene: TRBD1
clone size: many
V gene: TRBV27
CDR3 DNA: TGTGCCAGCAGTTTAAACAGGGGTTTTAATCAGCCCCAGCATTTT
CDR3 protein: CASSLNRGFNQPQHF

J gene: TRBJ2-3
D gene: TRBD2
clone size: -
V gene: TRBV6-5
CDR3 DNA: TGTGCCAGCAGCCTCGAAAGCGGGGGATCCACAGATACGCAGTATTTT
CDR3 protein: CASSLESGGSTDTQYF

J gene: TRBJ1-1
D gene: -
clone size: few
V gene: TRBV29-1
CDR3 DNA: TGCAGCGCTGACCTCGAAATGAACACTGAAGCTTTCTTT
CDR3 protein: CSADLEMNTEAFF

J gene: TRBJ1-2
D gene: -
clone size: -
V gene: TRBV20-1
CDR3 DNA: TGCAGTGCTAGAATTCGCGGACGGGCCTCAGAGGGAAACTACTATGGCTACACCTTC
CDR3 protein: CSARIRGRASEGNYYGYTF

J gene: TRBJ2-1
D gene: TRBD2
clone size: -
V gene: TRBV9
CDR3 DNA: TGTGCCAGCAGCGTAGGACTAGCGGGGCCCGGCTCCTACAATGAGCAGTTCTTC
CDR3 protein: CASSVGLAGPGSYNEQFF

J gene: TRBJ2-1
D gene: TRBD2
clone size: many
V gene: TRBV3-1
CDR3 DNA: TGTGCCAGCAGCCAAGATCTTCAGCGGGGGCCCTACAATGAGCAGTTCTTC
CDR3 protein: CASSQDLQRGPYNEQFF

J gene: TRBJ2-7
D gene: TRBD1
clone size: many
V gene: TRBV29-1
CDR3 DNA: TGCAGCGTTGAAGGTATGACAGGGGCCCACGAGCAGTACTTC
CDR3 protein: CSVEGMTGAHEQYF

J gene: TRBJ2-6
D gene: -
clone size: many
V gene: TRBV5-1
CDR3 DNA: TGCGCCAGCAGCTTGGTGGTCTCTGGGGCCAACGTCCTGACTTTC
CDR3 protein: CASSLVVSGANVLTF

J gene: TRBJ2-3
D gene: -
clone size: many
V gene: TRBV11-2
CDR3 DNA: TGTGCCAGCAGCCCCAACCGGGACCGCAATAGGTATTTT
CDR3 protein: CASSPNRDRNRYF

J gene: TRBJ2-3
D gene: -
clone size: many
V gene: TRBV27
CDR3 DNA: TGTGCCAGCAGATCACCGGGACTGGGCACAGATACGCAGTATTTT
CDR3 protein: CASRSPGLGTDTQYF

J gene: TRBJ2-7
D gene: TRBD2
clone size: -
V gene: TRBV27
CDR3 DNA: TGTGCCAGTAAACCGCAGGGACTAGCGGGTGTCATCTACGAGCAGTACTTC
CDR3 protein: CASKPQGLAGVIYEQYF